This TCR beta chain was sequenced during a study of metastatic and nonmetastatic thyroid tumors. Study-wide background: Thyroid patients, malignant and benign, had repertoires compared across blood and tumor or nodule tissue.

Until they underwent thyroid surgery, no patient had received any treatment. This CDR3 is 18 amino acids long. The V and J ends lost 3 bases and 0 bases, in that order; junction bases with no gene match: 9. Looked up from germline, CDR1 is SGHDT and CDR2 is YYEEEE. TCRdb used MiXCR to call clones anew from the PCR reads. The sample lists about 20,000 clones, 24% seen once, with more than 5.5% in the top ten. The sequencing input was tumor tissue. This TCR was recovered from a female donor with papillary thyroid cancer or a benign thyroid nodule (not recorded which). Some clones in this sample may be carry-over from other donors' samples. V and J are TRBV5-6 and TRBJ2-7; 13 nucleotides line up with TRBD2. The CDR3 is CASSSLMWTSGSSYEQYF. In DNA, the CDR3 is TGTGCCAGCAGCTCCCTCATGTGGACTAGCGGGAGCTCCTACGAGCAGTACTTC.